The 4 T cell receptor beta chains given below trace back to one sample, sequenced in a study of blood T cell repertoires in COVID-19. Assay used: immunoSEQ multiplex PCR; TCRdb lists only in-frame clones, some missing. The sample yields roughly 150,000 clones, 80% to 85% seen once. Sequencing was done on a sample of peripheral blood. These receptors all stem from a man aged 65 to 79 with active or convalescent COVID-19.

This chain connects TRBV18 to TRBJ2-1, with 8 positions matching TRBD1. The CDR3 length is 15 residues. CDR1 and CDR2 from the germline V gene are KGHSH and LQKENI. Trimming cost V 2 bases and J 0 bases; bases outside gene matches: 0. The CDR3 DNA reads as TGTGCCAGCTCACCAGGGACAGGCTCCTACAATGAGCAGTTCTTC. As protein: CASSPGTGSYNEQFF.

The gene calls are TRBV7-9 and TRBJ1-4, with D possibly matching TRBD1 (6 bases). The length of the CDR3 is 14 residues. Germline V gene data show CDR1 as SEHNR and CDR2 as FQNEAQ (reference sequence). Deletions cut 4 bases from V and 7 bases from J, with 13 bases between. CDR3 sequence: CASSSTRGTEKLFF. CDR3 coding DNA: TGTGCCAGCAGCTCCACCAGGGGAACTGAAAAACTGTTTTTT.

V usage is TRBV6-2 or TRBV6-3 and J usage is TRBJ1-5; 7 bases are a match to TRBD1. In germline, CDR1 is MNHEY, CDR2 SVGEGT. V trimming: 6 bases; J trimming: 2 bases; junction bases outside the gene matches: 7. The CDR3 length is 15 residues. The CDR3 region has the DNA TGTGCCAGCAGCCGAAGGGGGCAGGGCAATCAGCCCCAGCATTTT. Its translation is CASSRRGQGNQPQHF.

This chain links TRBV27 with TRBJ2-3; 7 nucleotides agree with TRBD1. CDR3 length equals 15 residues. From germline, CDR1 is MNHEY and CDR2 SMNVEV (reference sequence). J was trimmed by 4 bases and V by 4 bases; bases with no gene match: 8. The CDR3 nucleotides read TGTGCCAGCAGTTATAGGACAGGATTGGCAGATACGCAGTATTTT. Protein sequence: CASSYRTGLADTQYF.